These T cell receptor beta chains were read from a single sample in a study of blood T cell repertoires in COVID-19. Assay: immunoSEQ multiplex PCR; the TCRdb copy retains only in-frame clones and omits some. The data show 200,000 to 300,000 clones, about four fifths seen once. Sequencing was done on a sample of peripheral blood. The receptors were gathered from a woman of 80 years or more with acute or convalescent COVID-19. CDR3s include the opening cysteine and the closing phenylalanine or tryptophan. A D gene is named only where the DNA matches it firmly. For some rows the clone size is stated as once, few or many, or as a class when expanded; others skip it.

>TRBD1|-|TRBV28|TRBJ2-1
CASRRDREYNEQFF
TGTGCCAGCAGACGGGACAGGGAATACAATGAGCAGTTCTTC
>-|-|TRBV27|TRBJ2-6
CASSLLQGSGANVLTF
TGTGCCAGCAGTTTACTTCAGGGGAGTGGGGCCAACGTCCTGACTTTC
>-|-|TRBV18|TRBJ1-5
CASSPPGAGYSNQPQHF
TGTGCCAGCTCACCACCAGGGGCGGGGTATAGCAATCAGCCCCAGCATTTT
>-|-|TRBV27|TRBJ2-7
CASSLSSGVPYEQYF
TGTGCCAGCAGTTTATCGTCCGGGGTGCCCTACGAGCAGTACTTC
>-|-|TRBV6-5|TRBJ1-1
CASVGDITEAFF
TGTGCCAGCGTGGGGGACATCACTGAAGCTTTCTTT
>TRBD1|-|TRBV9|TRBJ1-1
CASSRTGGPEAFF
TGTGCCAGCAGCAGGACAGGGGGCCCTGAAGCTTTCTTT
>-|-|TRBV6-5|TRBJ1-2
CASSPSEVVGYTF
TGTGCCAGCAGTCCCTCGGAGGTCGTAGGCTACACCTTC
>TRBD2|-|TRBV3-1/TRBV3-2|TRBJ2-3
CASSHGLAGGRGTDTQYF
TGTGCCAGCAGCCACGGACTAGCGGGGGGGAGGGGCACAGATACGCAGTATTTT
>TRBD1|-|TRBV3-1/TRBV3-2|TRBJ2-7
CASSRDRLEQYF
TGTGCCAGCAGCCGGGACAGGCTCGAGCAGTACTTC
>-|-|TRBV3-1/TRBV3-2|TRBJ2-1
CASSPSGGPMTNEQFF
TGTGCCAGCAGCCCTTCAGGTGGGCCGATGACGAATGAGCAGTTCTTC
>TRBD1|-|TRBV18|TRBJ1-3
CASSPQGAGNTIYF
TGTGCCAGCTCACCGCAGGGGGCTGGAAACACCATATATTTT
>-|-|TRBV28|TRBJ1-2
CASSLLKGSGLGATNYGYTF
TGTGCCAGCAGTTTATTGAAAGGGTCGGGACTGGGAGCAACTAACTATGGCTACACCTTC
>-|few|TRBV19|TRBJ1-5
CASNSQGPNQPQHF
TGTGCCAGTAACTCACAGGGACCCAATCAGCCCCAGCATTTT
>-|-|TRBV5-8|TRBJ1-4
CASSLAGLGGEKLFF
TGTGCCAGCAGCTTGGCCGGTCTGGGGGGTGAAAAACTGTTTTTT
>-|-|TRBV19|TRBJ1-5
CASSTHRGQPQHF
TGTGCCAGTAGTACGCATCGAGGTCAGCCCCAGCATTTT
>TRBD1|-|TRBV18|TRBJ2-7
CASSGTVSYEQYF
TGTGCCAGCTCAGGGACAGTCTCCTACGAGCAGTACTTC
>-|-|TRBV7-9|TRBJ2-2
CASSLSLTAGSGELFF
TGTGCCAGCAGCTTATCCTTAACCGCGGGCTCCGGGGAGCTGTTTTTT